This T cell receptor (beta chain) was recovered during a study of T cell clones after liver transplantation. This CDR3 spans 15 amino acids. The V and J ends lost 6 bases and 1 base respectively, with 13 bases between them. Germline values: CDR1 MDHEN, CDR2 SYDVKM. Produced via immunoSEQ multiplex PCR; TCRdb's table is partial and in-frame only. The table includes tens of thousands of clones, less than 90% detected once. The receptor was derived from a human patient who received a liver transplant. Part of the T cells may come from the graft donor. The sample here was CD4+ T cells from blood, taken less than 50 months after liver transplant. V gene TRBV28 combines with J gene TRBJ2-1; a possible D gene is TRBD1 (5 bases). DNA of the CDR3: TGTGCCAGCAGCCCTCATCCAGGGTCCTACAATGAGCAGTTCTTC. Amino acids: CASSPHPGSYNEQFF.